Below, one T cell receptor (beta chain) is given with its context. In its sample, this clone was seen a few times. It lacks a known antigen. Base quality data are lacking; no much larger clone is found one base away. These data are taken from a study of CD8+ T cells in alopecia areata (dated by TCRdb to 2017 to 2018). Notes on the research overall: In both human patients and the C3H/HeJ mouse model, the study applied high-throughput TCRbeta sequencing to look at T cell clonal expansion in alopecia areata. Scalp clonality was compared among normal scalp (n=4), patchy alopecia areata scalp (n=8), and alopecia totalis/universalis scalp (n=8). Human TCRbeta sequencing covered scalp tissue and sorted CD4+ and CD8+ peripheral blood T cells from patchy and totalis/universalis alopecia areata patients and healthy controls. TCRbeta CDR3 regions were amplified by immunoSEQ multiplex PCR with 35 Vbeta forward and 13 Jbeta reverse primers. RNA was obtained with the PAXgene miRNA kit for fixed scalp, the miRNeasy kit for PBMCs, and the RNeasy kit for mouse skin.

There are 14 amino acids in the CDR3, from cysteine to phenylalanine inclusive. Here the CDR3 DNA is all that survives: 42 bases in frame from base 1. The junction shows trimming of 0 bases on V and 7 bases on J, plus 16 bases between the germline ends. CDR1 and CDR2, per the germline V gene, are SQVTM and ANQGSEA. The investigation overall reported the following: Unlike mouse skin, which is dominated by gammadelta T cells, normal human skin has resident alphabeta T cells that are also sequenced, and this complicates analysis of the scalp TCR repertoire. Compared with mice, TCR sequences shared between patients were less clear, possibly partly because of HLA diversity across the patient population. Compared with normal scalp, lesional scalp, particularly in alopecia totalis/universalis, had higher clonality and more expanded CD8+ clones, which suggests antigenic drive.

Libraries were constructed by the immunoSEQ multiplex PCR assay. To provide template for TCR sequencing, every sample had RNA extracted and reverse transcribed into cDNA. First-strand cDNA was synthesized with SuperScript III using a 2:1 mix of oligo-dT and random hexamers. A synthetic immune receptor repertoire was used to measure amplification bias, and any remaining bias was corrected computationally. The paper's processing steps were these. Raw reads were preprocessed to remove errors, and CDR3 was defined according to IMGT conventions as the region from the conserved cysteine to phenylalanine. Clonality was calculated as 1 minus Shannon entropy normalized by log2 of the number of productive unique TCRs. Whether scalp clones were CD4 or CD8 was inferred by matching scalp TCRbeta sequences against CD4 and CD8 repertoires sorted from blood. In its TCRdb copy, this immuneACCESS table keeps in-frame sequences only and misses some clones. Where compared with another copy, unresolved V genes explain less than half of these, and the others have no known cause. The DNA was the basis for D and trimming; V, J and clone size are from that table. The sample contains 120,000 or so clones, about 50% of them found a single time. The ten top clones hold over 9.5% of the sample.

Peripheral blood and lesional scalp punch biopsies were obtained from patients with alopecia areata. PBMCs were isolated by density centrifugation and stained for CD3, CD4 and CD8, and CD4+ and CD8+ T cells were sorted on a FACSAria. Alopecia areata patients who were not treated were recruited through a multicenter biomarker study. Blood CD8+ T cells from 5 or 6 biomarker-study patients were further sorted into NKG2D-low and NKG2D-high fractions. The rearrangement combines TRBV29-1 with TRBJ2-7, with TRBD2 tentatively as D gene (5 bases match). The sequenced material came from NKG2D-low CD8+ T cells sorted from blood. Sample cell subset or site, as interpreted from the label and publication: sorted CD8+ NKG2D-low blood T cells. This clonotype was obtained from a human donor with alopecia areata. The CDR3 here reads CSVEEGSISREQYF. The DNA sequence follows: TGCAGCGTTGAAGAAGGGAGTATCAGTCGAGAGCAGTACTTC.